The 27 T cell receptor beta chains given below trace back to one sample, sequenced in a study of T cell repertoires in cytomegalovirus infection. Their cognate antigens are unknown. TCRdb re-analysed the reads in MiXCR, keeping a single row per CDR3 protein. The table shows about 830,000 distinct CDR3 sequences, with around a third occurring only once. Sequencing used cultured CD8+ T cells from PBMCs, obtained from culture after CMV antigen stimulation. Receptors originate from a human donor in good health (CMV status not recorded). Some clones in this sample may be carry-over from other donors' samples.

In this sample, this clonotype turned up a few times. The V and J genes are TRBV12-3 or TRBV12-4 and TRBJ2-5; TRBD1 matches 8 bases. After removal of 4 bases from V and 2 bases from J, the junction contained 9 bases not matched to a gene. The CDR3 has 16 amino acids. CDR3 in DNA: TGTGCCAGCAGTTCCCTGGACAGGGATTTGCAAGAGACCCAGTACTTC. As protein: CASSSLDRDLQETQYF.

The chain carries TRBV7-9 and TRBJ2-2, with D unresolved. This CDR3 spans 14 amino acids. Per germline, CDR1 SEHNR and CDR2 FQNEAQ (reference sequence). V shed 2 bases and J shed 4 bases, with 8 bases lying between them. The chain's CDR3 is CASSLPRATGELFF. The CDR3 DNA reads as TGTGCCAGCAGCTTACCTCGGGCCACCGGGGAGCTGTTTTTT.

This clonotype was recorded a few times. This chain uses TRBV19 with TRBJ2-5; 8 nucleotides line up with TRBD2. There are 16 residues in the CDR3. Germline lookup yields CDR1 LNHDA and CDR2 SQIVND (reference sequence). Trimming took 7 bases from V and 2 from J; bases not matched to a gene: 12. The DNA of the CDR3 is TGTGCCAGTACCCAAGGAAAAGAGCGGGGGCAAGAGACCCAGTACTTC. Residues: CASTQGKERGQETQYF.

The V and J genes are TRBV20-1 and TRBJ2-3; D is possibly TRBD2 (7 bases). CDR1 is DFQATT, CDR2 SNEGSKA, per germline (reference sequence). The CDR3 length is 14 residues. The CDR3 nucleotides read TGCAGGACCGGGGGGCTATCCTCCACAGATACGCAGTATTTT. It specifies CRTGGLSSTDTQYF.

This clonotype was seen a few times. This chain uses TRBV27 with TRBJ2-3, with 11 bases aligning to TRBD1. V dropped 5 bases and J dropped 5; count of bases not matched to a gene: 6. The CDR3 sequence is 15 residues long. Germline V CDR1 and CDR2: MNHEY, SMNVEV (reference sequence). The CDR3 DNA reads TGTGCCAGCAGTCTCGGACAGGGGGCTGTAGATACGCAGTATTTT. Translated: CASSLGQGAVDTQYF.

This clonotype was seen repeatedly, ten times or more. The CDR3 reads CASSLVAGAYEQYF. CDR3 nucleotides: TGTGCCAGCAGCTTAGTTGCAGGGGCCTACGAGCAGTACTTC. The rearrangement links TRBV7-8 to TRBJ2-7; weak D call: TRBD1 (6 bases). The CDR3 covers 14 residues. V was clipped by 1 base and J by 2 bases, with 9 bases between them. From germline, CDR1 is SGHVS and CDR2 FQNEAQ.

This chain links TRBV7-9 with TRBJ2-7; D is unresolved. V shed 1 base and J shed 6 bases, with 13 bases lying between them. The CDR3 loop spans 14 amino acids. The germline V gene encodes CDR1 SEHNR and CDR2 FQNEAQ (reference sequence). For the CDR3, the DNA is TGTGCCAGCAGCTTAGATTCCAGAAGGGTCGAGCAGTACGTC. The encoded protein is CASSLDSRRVEQYV.

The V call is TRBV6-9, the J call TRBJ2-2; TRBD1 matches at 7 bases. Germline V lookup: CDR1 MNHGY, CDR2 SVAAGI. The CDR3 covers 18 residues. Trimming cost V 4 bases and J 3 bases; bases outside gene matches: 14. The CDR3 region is CASSWPGVGQGDTGELFF. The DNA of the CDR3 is TGTGCCAGCAGTTGGCCCGGGGTCGGTCAGGGGGACACCGGGGAGCTGTTTTTT.

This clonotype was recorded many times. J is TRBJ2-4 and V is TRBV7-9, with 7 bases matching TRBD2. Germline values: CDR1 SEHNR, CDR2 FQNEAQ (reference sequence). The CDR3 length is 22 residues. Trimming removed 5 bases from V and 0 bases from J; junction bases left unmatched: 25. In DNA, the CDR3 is TGTGCCAGCAGCCCCAACCGGGGGGATCCTCGAGCTAACCCTCTAGCCAAAAACATTCAGTACTTC. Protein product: CASSPNRGDPRANPLAKNIQYF.

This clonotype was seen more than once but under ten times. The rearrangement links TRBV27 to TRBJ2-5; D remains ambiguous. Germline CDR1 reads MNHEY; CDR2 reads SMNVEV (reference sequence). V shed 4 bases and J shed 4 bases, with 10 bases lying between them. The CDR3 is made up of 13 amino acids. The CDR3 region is CASSYSAGETQYF. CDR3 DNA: TGTGCCAGCAGTTATTCCGCTGGAGAGACCCAGTACTTC.

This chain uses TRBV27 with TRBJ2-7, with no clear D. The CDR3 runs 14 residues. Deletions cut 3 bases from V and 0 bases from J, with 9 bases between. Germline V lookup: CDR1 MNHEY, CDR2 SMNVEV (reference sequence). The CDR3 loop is CASSFRRSSYEQYF. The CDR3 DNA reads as TGTGCCAGCAGTTTTCGCCGCAGCTCCTACGAGCAGTACTTC.

CDR3 DNA: TGCGCCAGCAGCCATATCAACCGGGACAGGGGTTCTGAAGCTTTCTTT. Its protein product is CASSHINRDRGSEAFF. The rearrangement uses TRBV4-1 and TRBJ1-1; 10 bases fit TRBD1. From germline, CDR1 is MGHRA and CDR2 YSYEKL. V lost 3 bases, J lost 6 bases, and 10 bases stayed unmatched. The CDR3 sequence is 16 residues long.

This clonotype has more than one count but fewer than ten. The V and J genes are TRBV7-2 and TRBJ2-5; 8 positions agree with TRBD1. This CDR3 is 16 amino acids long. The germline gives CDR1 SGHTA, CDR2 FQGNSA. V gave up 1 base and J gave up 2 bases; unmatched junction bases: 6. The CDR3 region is CASSLDRDRPQETQYF. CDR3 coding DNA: TGTGCCAGCAGCTTAGACCGGGACAGGCCGCAAGAGACCCAGTACTTC.

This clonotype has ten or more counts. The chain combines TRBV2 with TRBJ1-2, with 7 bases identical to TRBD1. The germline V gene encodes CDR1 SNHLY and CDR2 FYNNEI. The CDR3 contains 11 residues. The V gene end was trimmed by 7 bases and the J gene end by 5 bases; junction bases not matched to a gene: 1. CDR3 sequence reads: CASTGGYGYTF. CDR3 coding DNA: TGTGCCAGCACAGGGGGGTATGGCTACACCTTC.

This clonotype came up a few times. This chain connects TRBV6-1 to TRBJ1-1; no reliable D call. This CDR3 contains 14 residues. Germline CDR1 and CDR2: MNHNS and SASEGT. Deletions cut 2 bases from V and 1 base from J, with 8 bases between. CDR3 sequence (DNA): TGTGCCAGCAGTGAAAGGGCAGGGAACACTGAAGCTTTCTTT. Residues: CASSERAGNTEAFF.

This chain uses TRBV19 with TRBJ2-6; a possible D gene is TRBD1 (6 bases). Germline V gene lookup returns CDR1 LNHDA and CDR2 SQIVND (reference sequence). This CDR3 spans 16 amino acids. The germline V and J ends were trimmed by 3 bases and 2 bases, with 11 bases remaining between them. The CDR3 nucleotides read TGTGCCAGTAGTATGGTACAGGGAGCTGGGGCCAACGTCCTGACTTTC. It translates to CASSMVQGAGANVLTF. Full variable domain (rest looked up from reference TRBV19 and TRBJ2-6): DGGITQSPKYLFRKEGQNVTLSCEQNLNHDAMYWYRQDPGQGLRLIYYSQIVNDFQKGDIAEGYSVSREKKESFPLTVTSAQKNPTAFYLCASSMVQGAGANVLTFGAGSRLTVL.

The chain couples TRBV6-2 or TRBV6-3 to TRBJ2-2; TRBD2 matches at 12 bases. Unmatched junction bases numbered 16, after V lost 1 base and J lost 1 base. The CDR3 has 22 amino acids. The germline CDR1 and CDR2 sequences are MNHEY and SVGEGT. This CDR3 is CASSYWEGQALLAGGNTGELFF. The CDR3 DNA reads TGTGCCAGCAGTTACTGGGAGGGCCAAGCGCTACTAGCGGGGGGGAACACCGGGGAGCTGTTTTTT.

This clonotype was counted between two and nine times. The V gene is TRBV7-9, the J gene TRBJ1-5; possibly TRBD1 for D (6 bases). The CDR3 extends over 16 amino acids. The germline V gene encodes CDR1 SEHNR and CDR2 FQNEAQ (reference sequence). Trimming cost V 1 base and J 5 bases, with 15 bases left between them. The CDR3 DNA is TGTGCCAGCAGCTTAGGAGTCGGGGGGCAGGATCAGCCCCAGCATTTT. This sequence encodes CASSLGVGGQDQPQHF.

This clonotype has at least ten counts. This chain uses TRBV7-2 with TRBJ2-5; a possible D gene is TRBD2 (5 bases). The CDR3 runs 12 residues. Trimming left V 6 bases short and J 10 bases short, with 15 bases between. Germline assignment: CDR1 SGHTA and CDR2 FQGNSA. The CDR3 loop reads CASSPDSYNQYF. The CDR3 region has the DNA TGTGCCAGCAGTCCGGACTCCTACAACCAGTACTTC.

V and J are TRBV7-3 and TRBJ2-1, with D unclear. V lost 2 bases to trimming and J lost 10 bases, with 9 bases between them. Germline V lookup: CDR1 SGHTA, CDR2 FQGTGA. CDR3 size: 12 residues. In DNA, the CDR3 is TGTGCCAGCAGCTTAGATCCGTGGGAGCAGTTCTTC. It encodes CASSLDPWEQFF. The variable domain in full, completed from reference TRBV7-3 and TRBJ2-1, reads GAGVSQTPSNKVTEKGKYVELRCDPISGHTALYWYRQSLGQGPEFLIYFQGTGAADDSGLPNDRFFAVRPEGSVSTLKIQRTERGDSAVYLCASSLDPWEQFFGPGTRLTVL.

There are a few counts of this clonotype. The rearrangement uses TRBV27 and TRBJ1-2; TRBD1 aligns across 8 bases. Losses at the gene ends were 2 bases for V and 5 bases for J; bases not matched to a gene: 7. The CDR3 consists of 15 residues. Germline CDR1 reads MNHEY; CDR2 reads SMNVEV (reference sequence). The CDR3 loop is CASSLATGVGYGYTF. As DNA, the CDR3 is TGTGCCAGCAGTTTAGCGACAGGGGTAGGATATGGCTACACCTTC.

The CDR3, as DNA: TGTGCCAGCACTAGAGGGGGGCCTTCGATGGAGCTGTTTTTT. Residues: CASTRGGPSMELFF. The chain couples TRBV6-2 or TRBV6-3 to TRBJ2-2; either TRBD1 or TRBD2 may fit D (6 bases each). CDR1 MNHEY and CDR2 SVGEGT come from the germline V gene. The CDR3 has 14 amino acids. V lost 7 bases to trimming and J lost 10 bases, with 19 bases between them.

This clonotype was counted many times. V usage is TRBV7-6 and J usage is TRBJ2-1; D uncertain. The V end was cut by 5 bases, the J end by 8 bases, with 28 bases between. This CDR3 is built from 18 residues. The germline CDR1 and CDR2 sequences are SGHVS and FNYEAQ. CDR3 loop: CASSHRVAGKGSLHEQFF. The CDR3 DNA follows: TGTGCCAGCAGCCACCGTGTCGCAGGAAAGGGATCGTTACATGAGCAGTTCTTC.

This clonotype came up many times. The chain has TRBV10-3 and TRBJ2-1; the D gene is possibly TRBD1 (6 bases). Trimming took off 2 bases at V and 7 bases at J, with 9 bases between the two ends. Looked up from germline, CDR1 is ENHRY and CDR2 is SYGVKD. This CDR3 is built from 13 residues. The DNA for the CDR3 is TGTGCCATCAGTGAGGCAAGGGGGAATGAGCAGTTCTTC. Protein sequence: CAISEARGNEQFF.

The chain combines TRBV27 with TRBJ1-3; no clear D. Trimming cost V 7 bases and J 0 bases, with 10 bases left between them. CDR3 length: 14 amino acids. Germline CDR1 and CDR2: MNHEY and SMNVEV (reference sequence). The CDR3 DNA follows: TGTGCCAGCAAGCTCGGCGGCTCTGGAAACACCATATATTTT. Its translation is CASKLGGSGNTIYF.

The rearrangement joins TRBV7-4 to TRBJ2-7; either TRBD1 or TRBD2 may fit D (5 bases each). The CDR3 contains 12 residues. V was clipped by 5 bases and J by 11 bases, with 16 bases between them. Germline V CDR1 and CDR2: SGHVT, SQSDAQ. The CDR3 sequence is CASSLHGDGEYF. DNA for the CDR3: TGTGCCAGCAGCCTACACGGGGACGGAGAGTACTTC.

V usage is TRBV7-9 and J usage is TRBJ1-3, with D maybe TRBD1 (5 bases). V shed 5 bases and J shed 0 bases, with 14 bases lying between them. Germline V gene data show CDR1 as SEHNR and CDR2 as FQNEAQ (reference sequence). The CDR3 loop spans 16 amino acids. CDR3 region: CASSRRTGSSGNTIYF. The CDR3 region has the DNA TGTGCCAGCAGCCGGCGCACAGGTTCCTCTGGAAACACCATATATTTT.